This is a list of T cell receptor beta chains from one sample in a study of blood T cell repertoires in COVID-19. This table comes from immunoSEQ multiplex PCR, and its TCRdb copy is limited to in-frame clones, with some not included. The sample lists about 140,000 clones; about three quarters were seen once. Source material: peripheral blood. Source of these receptors: an elderly woman with active or convalescent COVID-19. Both conserved end residues are part of each CDR3. The D gene is left open where the match is weak. Expanded clones get a size class; other rows say once, few or many, or leave the size out.

j_gene	d_gene	abundance	v_gene	CDR3aa	CDR3nt
TRBJ2-2	TRBD1	-	TRBV6-6	CASSYPTGANTGELFF	TGTGCCAGCAGTTACCCGACAGGGGCGAACACCGGGGAGCTGTTTTTT
TRBJ2-4	TRBD1	-	TRBV4-1	CASSPTGIKNIQYF	TGCGCCAGCAGCCCGACAGGGATTAAAAACATTCAGTACTTC
TRBJ1-4	-	-	TRBV2	CASRYYTSTNEKLFF	TGTGCCAGCAGGTATTACACTAGTACCAATGAAAAACTGTTTTTT
TRBJ1-2	-	-	TRBV6-5	CASSYLAGDGCTF	TGTGCCAGCAGTTACTTGGCAGGGGATGGCTGCACCTTC
TRBJ2-5	-	-	TRBV28	CASSPAFETQYF	TGTGCCAGCAGTCCAGCGTTTGAGACCCAGTACTTC
TRBJ2-4	TRBD1	-	TRBV19	CASSMSGTGLAKNIQYF	TGTGCCAGTAGTATGAGTGGGACAGGACTAGCCAAAAACATTCAGTACTTC
TRBJ1-4	-	-	TRBV12-3/TRBV12-4	CASSSGEEKLFF	TGTGCCAGCAGTTCGGGGGAGGAAAAACTGTTTTTT
TRBJ2-1	TRBD2	-	TRBV4-2	CASSQDPSGGAEQFF	TGTGCCAGCAGCCAAGACCCTAGCGGGGGGGCGGAACAGTTCTTC
TRBJ2-7	-	-	TRBV3-1/TRBV3-2	CASSPSYGQGVGGSYEQYF	TGTGCCAGCAGCCCAAGCTACGGGCAGGGCGTTGGAGGGTCCTACGAGCAGTACTTC
TRBJ1-5	-	-	TRBV30	CAWSVNPGWAGSYRQPQHF	TGTGCCTGGAGTGTAAATCCCGGTTGGGCAGGGTCTTACCGGCAGCCCCAGCATTTT
TRBJ2-7	-	-	TRBV19	CASSMGAAGIYEQYF	TGTGCCAGTAGTATGGGGGCAGCTGGTATCTACGAGCAGTACTTC
TRBJ2-1	-	-	TRBV5-8	CASSHSGYYNEQFF	TGTGCCAGCAGCCACTCGGGATACTACAATGAGCAGTTCTTC
TRBJ1-2	TRBD1	-	TRBV4-1	CASSATQGAIDYGYTF	TGCGCCAGCAGCGCAACGCAGGGGGCGATTGACTATGGCTACACCTTC
TRBJ2-7	TRBD1	-	TRBV7-9	CASSLETGGHSSYEQYF	TGTGCCAGCAGCTTAGAAACAGGGGGCCATAGCTCCTACGAGCAGTACTTC
TRBJ1-6	TRBD1	-	TRBV19	CASRDRAGDSPLHF	TGTGCCAGTAGGGACAGGGCCGGTGATTCACCCCTCCACTTT
TRBJ1-2	-	-	TRBV2	CASSGGWREGGYTF	TGTGCCAGCAGCGGAGGGTGGAGAGAAGGTGGCTACACCTTC
TRBJ1-1	-	-	TRBV5-1	CASSPPTGRSGEAFF	TGCGCCAGCAGCCCCCCCACAGGGCGATCGGGTGAAGCTTTCTTT
TRBJ1-1	-	few	TRBV7-2	CASSLVRGSRTEAFF	TGTGCCAGCAGCTTAGTCAGGGGCAGTAGGACTGAAGCTTTCTTT
TRBJ1-1	TRBD1	-	TRBV7-3	CASSWTGITEAFF	TGTGCCAGCAGCTGGACAGGGATCACTGAAGCTTTCTTT
TRBJ2-5	TRBD2	-	TRBV5-4	CASSFWGGAQYF	TGTGCCAGCAGCTTCTGGGGAGGGGCCCAGTACTTC
TRBJ2-2	-	-	TRBV5-4	CASSFRSSTGELFF	TGTGCCAGCAGCTTCCGGTCGAGCACCGGGGAGCTGTTTTTT
TRBJ1-1	TRBD1	once	TRBV3-1/TRBV3-2	CASSPQTGMEAFF	TGTGCCAGCAGCCCACAGACAGGGATGGAAGCTTTCTTT
TRBJ2-7	-	-	TRBV10-3	CAISDRSRSSQYF	TGTGCCATCAGTGACCGCTCAAGGAGTTCGCAGTACTTC
TRBJ1-1	-	once	TRBV18	CASSPEGMNTEAFF	TGTGCCAGCTCACCCGAGGGAATGAACACTGAAGCTTTCTTT
TRBJ2-1	-	-	TRBV6-2/TRBV6-3	CASSYYYAGEQFF	TGTGCCAGCAGTTATTATTACGCGGGTGAGCAGTTCTTC
TRBJ1-2	-	-	TRBV28	CASSSYRVQLGHYTF	TGTGCCAGCAGTTCCTATCGCGTACAGCTGGGACACTACACCTTC
TRBJ2-1	-	once	TRBV10-2	CASSTGTFFEQFF	TGCGCCAGCAGTACAGGCACCTTCTTTGAGCAGTTCTTC
TRBJ1-5	TRBD1	few	TRBV30	CAWSLSGQQFSNQPQHF	TGTGCCTGGAGTTTATCGGGACAGCAATTTAGCAATCAGCCCCAGCATTTT
TRBJ2-3	-	-	TRBV27	CASSLITRGADTQYF	TGTGCCAGCAGTTTAATTACGCGGGGCGCAGATACGCAGTATTTT
TRBJ1-5	TRBD1	-	TRBV7-9	CASRARNDRADQPQHF	TGTGCCAGCAGGGCAAGAAATGACAGGGCGGATCAGCCCCAGCATTTT
TRBJ1-5	TRBD1	once	TRBV2	CASSGRQGANQPQHF	TGTGCCAGCAGTGGACGACAGGGGGCTAATCAGCCCCAGCATTTT
TRBJ2-3	TRBD2	once	TRBV3-1/TRBV3-2	CASSQGLAGDTSTDTQYF	TGTGCCAGCAGCCAAGGACTAGCGGGGGACACTAGCACAGATACGCAGTATTTT
TRBJ1-4	TRBD1	-	TRBV25-1	CASSLGQGSEKLFF	TGTGCCAGCAGCTTGGGACAGGGGAGTGAAAAACTGTTTTTT
TRBJ2-1	TRBD2	-	TRBV19	CASSIPGGAGYNEQFF	TGTGCCAGTAGTATCCCCGGGGGGGCCGGGTACAATGAGCAGTTCTTC
TRBJ2-2	TRBD2	-	TRBV7-6	CASSPSGGGFSGELFF	TGTGCCAGCAGCCCCTCCGGGGGGGGGTTCTCCGGGGAGCTGTTTTTT
TRBJ2-4	TRBD2	-	TRBV19	CASSIAGLAGGTSGAKNIQYF	TGTGCCAGTAGTATTGCCGGACTAGCGGGGGGCACATCAGGAGCCAAAAACATTCAGTACTTC
TRBJ1-4	-	-	TRBV6-5	CASSSRTRAVEKLFF	TGTGCCAGCAGTTCCAGGACCAGGGCGGTTGAAAAACTGTTTTTT
TRBJ2-1	-	few	TRBV5-1	CASTGGVNEQFF	TGCGCCAGCACCGGAGGGGTGAATGAGCAGTTCTTC